This T cell receptor (beta chain) was identified in a study of blood T cell repertoires in COVID-19. On the study more broadly: Specimens from acute and convalescent COVID-19 originated in the United States, Italy and Spain. The cDNA or gDNA used as material had been derived from T cells, B-cell-depleted T cells, or PBMCs.

The table came from immunoSEQ multiplex PCR; TCRdb's copy has only in-frame clones and leaves some out. The sample carries 250,000 or so clones, 65% to 90% recorded once. Notes on this clone: The same CDR3 arises from other DNA sequences in this sample as well.

The CDR3 is 15 amino acids. The germline CDR1 and CDR2 sequences are SGHTA and FQGNSA. The J segment lost 3 bases and the V segment lost 5 bases, leaving 8 bases of the junction unmatched. This clonotype originated in a woman aged 70-85 years with acute or convalescent COVID-19. The sequenced sample consisted of peripheral blood. This chain uses TRBV7-2 with TRBJ1-2; 8 nucleotides line up with TRBD1. The CDR3 protein is CASSPLGQGDYGYTF. In DNA form, the CDR3 reads TGTGCCAGCAGCCCGTTAGGACAGGGAGACTATGGCTACACCTTC. Looking up the rest from reference TRBV7-2 and TRBJ1-2 gives the full variable domain: GAGVSQSPSNKVTEKGKDVELRCDPISGHTALYWYRQSLGQGLEFLIYFQGNSAPDKSGLPSDRFSAERTGGSVSTLTIQRTQQEDSAVYLCASSPLGQGDYGYTFGSGTRLTVV.